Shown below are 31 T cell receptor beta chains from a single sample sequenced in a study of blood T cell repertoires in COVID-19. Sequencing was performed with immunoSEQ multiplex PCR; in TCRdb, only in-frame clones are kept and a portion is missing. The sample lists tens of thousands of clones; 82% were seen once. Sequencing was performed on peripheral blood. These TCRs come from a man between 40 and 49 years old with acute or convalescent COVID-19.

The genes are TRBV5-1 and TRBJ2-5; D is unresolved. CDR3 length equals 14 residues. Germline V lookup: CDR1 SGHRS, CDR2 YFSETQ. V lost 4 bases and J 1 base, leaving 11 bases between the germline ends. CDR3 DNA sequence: TGCGCCAGCAGCCTTCAACTTCCCCAAGAGACCCAGTACTTC. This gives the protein CASSLQLPQETQYF.

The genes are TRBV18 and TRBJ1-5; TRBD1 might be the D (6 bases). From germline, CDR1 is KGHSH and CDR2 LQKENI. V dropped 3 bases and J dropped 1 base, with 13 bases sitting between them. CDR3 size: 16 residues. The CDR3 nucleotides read TGTGCCAGCTCACCGGGGGCTCCCATAAGCAATCAGCCCCAGCATTTT. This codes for CASSPGAPISNQPQHF.

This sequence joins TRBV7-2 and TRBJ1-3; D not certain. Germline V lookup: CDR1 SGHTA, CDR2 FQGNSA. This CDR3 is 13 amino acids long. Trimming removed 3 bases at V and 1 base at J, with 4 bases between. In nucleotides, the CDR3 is TGTGCCAGCAGCTTCGGGTCTGGAAACACCATATATTTT. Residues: CASSFGSGNTIYF.

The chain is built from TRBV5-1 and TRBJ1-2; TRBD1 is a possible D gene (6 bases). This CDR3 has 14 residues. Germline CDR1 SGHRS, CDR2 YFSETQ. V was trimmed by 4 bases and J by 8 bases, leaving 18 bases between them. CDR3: CASSPGTPSGGYTF. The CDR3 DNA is TGCGCCAGCAGCCCCGGGACACCCTCCGGCGGCTACACCTTC.

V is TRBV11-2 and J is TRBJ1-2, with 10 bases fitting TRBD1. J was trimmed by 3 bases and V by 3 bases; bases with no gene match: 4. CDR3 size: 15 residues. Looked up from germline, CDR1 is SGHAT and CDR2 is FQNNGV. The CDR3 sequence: CASSFFGTGDYGYTF. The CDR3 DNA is TGTGCCAGCAGCTTCTTCGGGACAGGGGACTATGGCTACACCTTC.

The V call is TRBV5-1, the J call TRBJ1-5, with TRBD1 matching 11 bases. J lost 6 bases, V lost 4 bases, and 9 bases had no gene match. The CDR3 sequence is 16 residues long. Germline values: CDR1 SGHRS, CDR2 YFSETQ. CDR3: CASSPGDRGKGQPQHF. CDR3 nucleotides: TGCGCCAGCAGCCCCGGGGACAGGGGGAAGGGTCAGCCCCAGCATTTT.

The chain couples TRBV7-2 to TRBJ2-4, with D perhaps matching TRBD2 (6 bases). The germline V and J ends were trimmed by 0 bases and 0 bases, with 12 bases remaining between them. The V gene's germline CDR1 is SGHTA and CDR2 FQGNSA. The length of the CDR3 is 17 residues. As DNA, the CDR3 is TGTGCCAGCAGCTTAGCGTCCCTAGCGCTAGCCAAAAACATTCAGTACTTC. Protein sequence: CASSLASLALAKNIQYF.

CDR3 DNA sequence: TGTGCCAGCAGCAGACTAGCGGGGGCCGTAGAGACCCAGTACTTC. It encodes CASSRLAGAVETQYF. This chain connects TRBV7-9 to TRBJ2-5, with 12 bases identical to TRBD2. Germline lookup yields CDR1 SEHNR and CDR2 FQNEAQ (reference sequence). V lost 5 bases and J lost 4; bases outside the gene matches: 5. The CDR3 contains 15 residues.

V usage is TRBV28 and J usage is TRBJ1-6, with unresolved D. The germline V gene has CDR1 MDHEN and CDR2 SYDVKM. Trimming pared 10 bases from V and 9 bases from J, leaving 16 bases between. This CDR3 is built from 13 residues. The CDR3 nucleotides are TGTGCCACCCTTTCGGGAGAGAGTTCACCCCTCCACTTT. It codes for CATLSGESSPLHF.

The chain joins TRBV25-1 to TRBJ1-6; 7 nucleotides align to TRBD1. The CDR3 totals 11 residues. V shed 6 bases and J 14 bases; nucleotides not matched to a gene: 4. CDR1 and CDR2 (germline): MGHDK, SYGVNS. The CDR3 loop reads CASSSQGALHF. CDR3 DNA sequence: TGTGCCAGCAGCTCCCAGGGGGCCCTCCACTTT. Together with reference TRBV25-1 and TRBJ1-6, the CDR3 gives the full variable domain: EADIYQTPRYLVIGTGKKITLECSQTMGHDKMYWYQQDPGMELHLIHYSYGVNSTEKGDLSSESTVSRIRTEHFPLTLESARPSHTSQYLCASSSQGALHFGNGTRLTVT.

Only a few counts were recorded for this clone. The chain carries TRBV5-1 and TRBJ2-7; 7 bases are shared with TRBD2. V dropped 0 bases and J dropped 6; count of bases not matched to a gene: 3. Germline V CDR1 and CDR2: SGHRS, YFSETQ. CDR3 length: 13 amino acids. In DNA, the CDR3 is TGCGCCAGCAGCTTGGCGGGGGGTACCGAGCAGTACTTC. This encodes CASSLAGGTEQYF.

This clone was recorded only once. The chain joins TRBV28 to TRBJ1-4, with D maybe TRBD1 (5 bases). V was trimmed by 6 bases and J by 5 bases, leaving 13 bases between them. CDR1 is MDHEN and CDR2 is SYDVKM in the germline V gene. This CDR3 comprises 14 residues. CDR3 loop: CASSPGGVNEKLFF. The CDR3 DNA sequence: TGTGCCAGCAGCCCTGGGGGGGTGAATGAAAAACTGTTTTTT.

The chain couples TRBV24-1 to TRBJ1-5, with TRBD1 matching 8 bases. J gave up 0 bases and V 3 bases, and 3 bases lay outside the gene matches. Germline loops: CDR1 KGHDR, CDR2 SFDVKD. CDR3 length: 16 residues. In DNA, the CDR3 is TGTGCCACCAGTGATGCGACAGGGGATAGCAATCAGCCCCAGCATTTT. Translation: CATSDATGDSNQPQHF.

The CDR3 nucleotides read TGTGCCAGCTCCGTAGGGAACAGGGTGGACACTGAAGCTTTCTTT. Residues: CASSVGNRVDTEAFF. This rearrangement joins TRBV5-5 to TRBJ1-1; maybe TRBD1 (6 bases). The CDR3 length is 15 residues. Germline CDR1 and CDR2: SGHKS and YYEKEE (reference sequence). V was clipped by 7 bases and J by 3 bases, with 19 bases between them. The variable domain in full, completed from reference TRBV5-5 and TRBJ1-1, reads DAGVTQSPTHLIKTRGQQVTLRCSPISGHKSVSWYQQVLGQGPQFIFQYYEKEERGRGNFPDRFSARQFPNYSSELNVNALLLGDSALYLCASSVGNRVDTEAFFGQGTRLTVV.

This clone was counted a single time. Here the CDR3 DNA reads TGTGCCAGCAGCTTAAGGGCTAGCGGGGACACTAGCACAGATACGCAGTATTTT. It yields the protein CASSLRASGDTSTDTQYF. The rearrangement joins TRBV7-3 to TRBJ2-3; the match to TRBD2 covers 9 bases. V dropped 1 base and J dropped 0; count of bases not matched to a gene: 8. The CDR3 has 18 amino acids. Germline V CDR1 and CDR2: SGHTA, FQGTGA. The full variable domain, in which reference TRBV7-3 and TRBJ2-3 provide the parts outside the CDR3, is GAGVSQTPSNKVTEKGKYVELRCDPISGHTALYWYRQSLGQGPEFLIYFQGTGAADDSGLPNDRFFAVRPEGSVSTLKIQRTERGDSAVYLCASSLRASGDTSTDTQYFGPGTRLTVL.

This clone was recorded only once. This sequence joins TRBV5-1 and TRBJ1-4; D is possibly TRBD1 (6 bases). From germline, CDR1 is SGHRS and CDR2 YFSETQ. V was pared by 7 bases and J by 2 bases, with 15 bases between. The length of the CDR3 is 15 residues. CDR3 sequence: CASSGGAVTNEKLFF. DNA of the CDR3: TGCGCCAGCTCCGGGGGGGCAGTGACTAATGAAAAACTGTTTTTT.

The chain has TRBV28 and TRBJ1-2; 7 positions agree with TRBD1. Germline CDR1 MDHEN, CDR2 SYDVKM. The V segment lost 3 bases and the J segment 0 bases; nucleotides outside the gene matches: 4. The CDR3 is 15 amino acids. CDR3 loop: CASSFAGTANYGYTF. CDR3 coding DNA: TGTGCCAGCAGTTTTGCCGGGACAGCTAACTATGGCTACACCTTC.

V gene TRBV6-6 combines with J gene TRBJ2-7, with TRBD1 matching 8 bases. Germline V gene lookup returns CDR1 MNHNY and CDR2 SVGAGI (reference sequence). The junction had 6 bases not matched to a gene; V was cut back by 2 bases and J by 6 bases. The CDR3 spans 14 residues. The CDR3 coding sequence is TGTGCCAGCAGTTACCCCGGACAGGGTGCCGAGCAGTACTTC. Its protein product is CASSYPGQGAEQYF.

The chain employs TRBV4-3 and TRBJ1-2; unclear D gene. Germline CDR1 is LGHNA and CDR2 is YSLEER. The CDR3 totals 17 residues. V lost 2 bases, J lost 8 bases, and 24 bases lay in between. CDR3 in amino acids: CASSQNPLVARTAGYTF. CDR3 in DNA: TGCGCCAGCAGCCAAAACCCCCTAGTTGCCCGGACTGCAGGCTACACCTTC.

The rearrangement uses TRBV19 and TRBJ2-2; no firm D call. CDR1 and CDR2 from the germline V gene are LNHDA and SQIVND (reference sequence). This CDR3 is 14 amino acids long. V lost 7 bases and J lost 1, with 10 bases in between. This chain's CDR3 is CASTEFVNTGELFF. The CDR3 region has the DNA TGTGCCAGTACGGAGTTCGTGAACACCGGGGAGCTGTTTTTT. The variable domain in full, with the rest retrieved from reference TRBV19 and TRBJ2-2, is DGGITQSPKYLFRKEGQNVTLSCEQNLNHDAMYWYRQDPGQGLRLIYYSQIVNDFQKGDIAEGYSVSREKKESFPLTVTSAQKNPTAFYLCASTEFVNTGELFFGEGSRLTVL.

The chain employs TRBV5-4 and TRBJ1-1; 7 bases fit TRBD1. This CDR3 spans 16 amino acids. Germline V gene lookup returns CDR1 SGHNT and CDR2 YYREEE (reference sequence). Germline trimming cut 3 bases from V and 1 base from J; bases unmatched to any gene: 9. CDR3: CASSSRKGAGNTEAFF. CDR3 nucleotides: TGTGCCAGCAGCTCCCGGAAGGGGGCGGGGAACACTGAAGCTTTCTTT.

In DNA, the CDR3 is TGTGCCATCAGTGTAGGCCCCACTAAGTACTTC. It codes for CAISVGPTKYF. V is TRBV10-3 and J is TRBJ2-7; D unresolved. The V end lost 4 bases, the J end lost 11 bases, and 12 bases lay between the germline ends. The CDR3 is made up of 11 amino acids. The germline gives CDR1 ENHRY, CDR2 SYGVKD.

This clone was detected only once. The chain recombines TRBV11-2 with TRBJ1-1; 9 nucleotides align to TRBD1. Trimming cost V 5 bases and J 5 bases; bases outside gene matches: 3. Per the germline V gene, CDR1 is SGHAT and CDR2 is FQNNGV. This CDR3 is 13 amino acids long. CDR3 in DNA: TGTGCCAGCAGCAGGGACAGGGTGACTGAAGCTTTCTTT. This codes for CASSRDRVTEAFF.

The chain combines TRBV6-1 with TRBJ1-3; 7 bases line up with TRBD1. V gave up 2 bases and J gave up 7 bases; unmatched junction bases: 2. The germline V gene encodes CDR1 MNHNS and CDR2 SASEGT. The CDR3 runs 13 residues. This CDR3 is CASSERGPNTIYF. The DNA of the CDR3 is TGTGCCAGCAGTGAAAGGGGGCCGAACACCATATATTTT.

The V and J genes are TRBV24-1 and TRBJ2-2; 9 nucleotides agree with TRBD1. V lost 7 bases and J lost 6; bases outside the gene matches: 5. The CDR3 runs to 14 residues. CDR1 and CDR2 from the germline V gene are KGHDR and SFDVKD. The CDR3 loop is CATRGQGFAGELFF. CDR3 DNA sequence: TGTGCCACCAGGGGACAGGGTTTCGCCGGGGAGCTGTTTTTT.

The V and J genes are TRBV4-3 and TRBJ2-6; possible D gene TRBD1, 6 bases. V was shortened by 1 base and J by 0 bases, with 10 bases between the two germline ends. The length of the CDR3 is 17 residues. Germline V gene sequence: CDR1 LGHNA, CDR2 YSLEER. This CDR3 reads CASSQADSSSGANVLTF. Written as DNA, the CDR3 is TGCGCCAGCAGCCAAGCGGACAGTTCCTCTGGGGCCAACGTCCTGACTTTC.

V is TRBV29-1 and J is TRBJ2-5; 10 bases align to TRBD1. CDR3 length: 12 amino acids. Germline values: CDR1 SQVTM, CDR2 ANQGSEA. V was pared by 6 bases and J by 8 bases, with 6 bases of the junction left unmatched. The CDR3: CSVLRTGGTQYF. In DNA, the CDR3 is TGCAGCGTCCTCCGGACAGGGGGAACCCAGTACTTC.

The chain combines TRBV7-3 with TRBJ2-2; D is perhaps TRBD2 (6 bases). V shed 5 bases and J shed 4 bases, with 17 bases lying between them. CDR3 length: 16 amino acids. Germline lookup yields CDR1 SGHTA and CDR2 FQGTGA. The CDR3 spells CASSPAGSRRTGELFF. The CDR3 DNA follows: TGTGCCAGCAGCCCTGCCGGGAGTCGGCGCACCGGGGAGCTGTTTTTT. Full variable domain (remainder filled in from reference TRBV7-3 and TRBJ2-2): GAGVSQTPSNKVTEKGKYVELRCDPISGHTALYWYRQSLGQGPEFLIYFQGTGAADDSGLPNDRFFAVRPEGSVSTLKIQRTERGDSAVYLCASSPAGSRRTGELFFGEGSRLTVL.

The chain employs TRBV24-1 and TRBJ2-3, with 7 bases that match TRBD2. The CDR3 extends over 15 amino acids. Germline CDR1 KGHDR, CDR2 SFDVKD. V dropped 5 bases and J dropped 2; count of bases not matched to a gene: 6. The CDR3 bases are TGTGCCACCAGTGTTCGGCGGGGGACCACAGATACGCAGTATTTT. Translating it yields CATSVRRGTTDTQYF.

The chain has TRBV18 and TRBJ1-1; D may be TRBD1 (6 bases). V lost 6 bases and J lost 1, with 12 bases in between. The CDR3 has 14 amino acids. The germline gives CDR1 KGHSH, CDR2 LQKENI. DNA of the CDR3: TGTGCCAGCTCGTCGGACAGCCAGAACACTGAAGCTTTCTTT. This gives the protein CASSSDSQNTEAFF.

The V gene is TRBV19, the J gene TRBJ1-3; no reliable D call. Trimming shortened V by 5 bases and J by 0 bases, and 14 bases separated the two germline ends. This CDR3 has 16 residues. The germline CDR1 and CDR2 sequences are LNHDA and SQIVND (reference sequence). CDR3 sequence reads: CASSRTSTFSGNTIYF. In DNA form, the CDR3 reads TGTGCCAGTAGTCGAACCAGTACGTTCTCTGGAAACACCATATATTTT.